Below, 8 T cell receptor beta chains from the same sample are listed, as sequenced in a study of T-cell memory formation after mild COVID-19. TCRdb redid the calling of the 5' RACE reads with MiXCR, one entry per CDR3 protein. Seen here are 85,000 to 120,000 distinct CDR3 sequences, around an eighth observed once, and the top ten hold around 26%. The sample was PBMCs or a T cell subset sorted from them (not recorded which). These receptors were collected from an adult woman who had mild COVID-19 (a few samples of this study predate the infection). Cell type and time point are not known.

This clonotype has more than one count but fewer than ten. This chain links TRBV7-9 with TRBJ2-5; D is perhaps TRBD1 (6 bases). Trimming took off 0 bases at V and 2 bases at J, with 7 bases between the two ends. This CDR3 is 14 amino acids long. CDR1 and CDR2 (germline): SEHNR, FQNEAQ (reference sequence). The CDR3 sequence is CASSLAGTQETQYF. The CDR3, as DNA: TGTGCCAGCAGCTTAGCCGGGACACAAGAGACCCAGTACTTC. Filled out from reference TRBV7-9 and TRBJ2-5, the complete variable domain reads DTGVSQNPRHKITKRGQNVTFRCDPISEHNRLYWYRQTLGQGPEFLTYFQNEAQLEKSRLLSDRFSAERPKGSFSTLEIQRTEQGDSAMYLCASSLAGTQETQYFGPGTRLLVL.

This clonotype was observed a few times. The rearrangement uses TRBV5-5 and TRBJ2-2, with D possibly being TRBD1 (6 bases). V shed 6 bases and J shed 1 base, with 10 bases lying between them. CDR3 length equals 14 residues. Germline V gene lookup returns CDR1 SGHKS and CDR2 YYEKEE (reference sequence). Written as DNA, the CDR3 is TGTGCCAGCACCAAGGGACAGAACACCGGGGAGCTGTTTTTT. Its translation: CASTKGQNTGELFF.

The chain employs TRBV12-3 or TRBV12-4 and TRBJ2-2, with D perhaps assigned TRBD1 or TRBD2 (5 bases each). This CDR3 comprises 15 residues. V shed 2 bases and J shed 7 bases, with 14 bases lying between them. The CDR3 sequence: CASSLSGATDGELFF. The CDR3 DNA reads TGTGCCAGCAGTTTATCCGGGGCCACGGACGGGGAGCTGTTTTTT.

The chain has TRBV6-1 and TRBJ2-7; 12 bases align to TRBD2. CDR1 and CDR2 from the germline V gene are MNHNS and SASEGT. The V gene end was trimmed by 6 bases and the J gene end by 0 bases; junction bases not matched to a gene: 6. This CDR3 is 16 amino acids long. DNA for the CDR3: TGTGCCAGCAGATATCTAGCGGGAGGGGGCTCCTACGAGCAGTACTTC. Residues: CASRYLAGGGSYEQYF.

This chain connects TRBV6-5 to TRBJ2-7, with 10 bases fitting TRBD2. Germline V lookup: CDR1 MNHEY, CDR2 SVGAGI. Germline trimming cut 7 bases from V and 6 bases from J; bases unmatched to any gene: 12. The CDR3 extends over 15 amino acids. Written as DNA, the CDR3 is TGTGCCAGCACCCCCGGGACTAGCGTTACCTTCGAGCAGTACTTC. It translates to CASTPGTSVTFEQYF.

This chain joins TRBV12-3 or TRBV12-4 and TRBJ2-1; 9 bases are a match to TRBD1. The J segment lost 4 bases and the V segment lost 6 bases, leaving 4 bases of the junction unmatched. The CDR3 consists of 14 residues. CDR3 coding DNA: TGTGCCAGCAGAGGGACAGGGTTATACAATGAGCAGTTCTTC. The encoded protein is CASRGTGLYNEQFF.

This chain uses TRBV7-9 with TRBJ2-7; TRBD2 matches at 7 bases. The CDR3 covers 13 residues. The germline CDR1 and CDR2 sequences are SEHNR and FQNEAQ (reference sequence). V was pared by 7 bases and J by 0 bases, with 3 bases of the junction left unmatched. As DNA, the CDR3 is TGTGCCAGCAACCCGGGAGGCTCCTACGAGCAGTACTTC. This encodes CASNPGGSYEQYF.

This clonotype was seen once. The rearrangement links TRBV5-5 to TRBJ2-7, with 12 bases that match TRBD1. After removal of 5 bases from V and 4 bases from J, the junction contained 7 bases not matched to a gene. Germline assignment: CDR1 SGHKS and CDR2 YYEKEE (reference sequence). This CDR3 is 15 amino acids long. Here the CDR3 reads CASRAGTGGTYEQYF. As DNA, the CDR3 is TGTGCCAGCAGGGCCGGGACAGGGGGCACATACGAGCAGTACTTC.